Following are 9 T cell receptor beta chains from one sample sequenced in a study of T-cell memory formation after mild COVID-19. TCRdb reanalysed the 5' RACE reads using MiXCR and keeps one entry per CDR3 protein. There are 110,000 to 150,000 distinct CDR3 sequences in the sample; around 14% occur only once, and about 26% lies in the top ten. The source material was PBMCs or a T cell subset sorted from them (not recorded which). The receptor set was obtained from an adult woman who had mild COVID-19 (a few samples of this study predate the infection). Cell type and time point are not known.

This clonotype was seen more than once but under ten times. CDR3 coding DNA: TGTGCCAGCTCCCGGGACAGGGAGAGGGAACTGTTTTTT. It specifies CASSRDRERELFF. The chain recombines TRBV19 with TRBJ1-4; 9 bases map to TRBD1. J gave up 12 bases and V 9 bases, and 11 bases lay outside the gene matches. The CDR3 contains 13 residues. Germline CDR1 reads LNHDA; CDR2 reads SQIVND (reference sequence). Drawing the rest from reference TRBV19 and TRBJ1-4, the complete variable domain is DGGITQSPKYLFRKEGQNVTLSCEQNLNHDAMYWYRQDPGQGLRLIYYSQIVNDFQKGDIAEGYSVSREKKESFPLTVTSAQKNPTAFYLCASSRDRERELFFGSGTQLSVL.

The rearrangement uses TRBV11-1 and TRBJ2-7; D uncertain. Trimming removed 1 base from V and 1 base from J, with 14 bases in between. Germline loops: CDR1 SGHAT, CDR2 FQDESV (reference sequence). The CDR3 has 16 amino acids. The CDR3 is CASSLESSVGSYEQYF. DNA for the CDR3: TGTGCCAGCAGCTTAGAATCGTCCGTGGGGTCCTACGAGCAGTACTTC.

The V and J genes are TRBV20-1 and TRBJ2-1; 7 bases align to TRBD1. The CDR3 has 16 residues. V was pared by 1 base and J by 1 base, with 7 bases of the junction left unmatched. Germline V lookup: CDR1 DFQATT, CDR2 SNEGSKA (reference sequence). CDR3 sequence reads: CSARVRGRGSYNEQFF. The CDR3 DNA reads TGCAGTGCTAGAGTTAGGGGGCGCGGGTCCTACAATGAGCAGTTCTTC.

At least ten counts were recorded for this clonotype. The chain employs TRBV7-2 and TRBJ2-7, with D unresolved. The CDR3 sequence is 15 residues long. Germline CDR1 and CDR2: SGHTA and FQGNSA. V was cut by 4 bases and J by 2 bases, with 15 bases left in between. The CDR3, as DNA: TGTGCCAGCAGCTCACTTGGGAAGTTTACCTACGAGCAGTACTTC. Amino acids: CASSSLGKFTYEQYF.

The rearrangement uses TRBV4-2 and TRBJ1-5; D not certain. The V gene's germline CDR1 is LGHNA and CDR2 YNFKEQ. Trimming shortened V by 0 bases and J by 1 base, and 4 bases separated the two germline ends. The CDR3 has 14 amino acids. This chain's CDR3 is CASSQDASNQPQHF. The CDR3 nucleotides are TGTGCCAGCAGCCAAGATGCCAGCAATCAGCCCCAGCATTTT.

The rearrangement uses TRBV7-9 and TRBJ1-1; no clear D gene. The germline V and J ends were trimmed by 2 bases and 3 bases, with 10 bases remaining between them. In germline, CDR1 is SEHNR, CDR2 FQNEAQ (reference sequence). The CDR3 has 14 amino acids. The CDR3 coding sequence is TGTGCCAGCAGCTTAATGGAGAGACACACTGAAGCTTTCTTT. Translation gives CASSLMERHTEAFF.

This clonotype has only a few counts. V gene TRBV9 combines with J gene TRBJ2-2, with 7 nucleotides matching TRBD1. Looked up from germline, CDR1 is SGDLS and CDR2 is YYNGEE. The J segment lost 7 bases and the V segment lost 3 bases, leaving 6 bases of the junction unmatched. This CDR3 is 14 amino acids long. CDR3 DNA sequence: TGTGCCAGCAGCGGTCGACAGGGTAGCGGGGAGCTGTTTTTT. Amino acid sequence: CASSGRQGSGELFF.

This clonotype came up many times. V is TRBV28 and J is TRBJ2-7; the D is unclear. The CDR3 runs to 13 residues. V was shortened by 3 bases and J by 2 bases, with 8 bases between the two germline ends. The V gene's germline CDR1 is MDHEN and CDR2 SYDVKM. CDR3 nucleotides: TGTGCCAGCAGTTTTGGGCAGGCCTACGAGCAGTACTTC. This gives the protein CASSFGQAYEQYF.

The CDR3 coding sequence is TGTGCCAGCAGTGTCCTAGCCGCGACAAACCAGTACTTC. This gives the protein CASSVLAATNQYF. The rearrangement joins TRBV25-1 to TRBJ2-7; D may be TRBD2 (5 bases). The CDR3 has 13 residues. Looked up from germline, CDR1 is MGHDK and CDR2 is SYGVNS. V lost 4 bases and J lost 10, with 17 bases in between.